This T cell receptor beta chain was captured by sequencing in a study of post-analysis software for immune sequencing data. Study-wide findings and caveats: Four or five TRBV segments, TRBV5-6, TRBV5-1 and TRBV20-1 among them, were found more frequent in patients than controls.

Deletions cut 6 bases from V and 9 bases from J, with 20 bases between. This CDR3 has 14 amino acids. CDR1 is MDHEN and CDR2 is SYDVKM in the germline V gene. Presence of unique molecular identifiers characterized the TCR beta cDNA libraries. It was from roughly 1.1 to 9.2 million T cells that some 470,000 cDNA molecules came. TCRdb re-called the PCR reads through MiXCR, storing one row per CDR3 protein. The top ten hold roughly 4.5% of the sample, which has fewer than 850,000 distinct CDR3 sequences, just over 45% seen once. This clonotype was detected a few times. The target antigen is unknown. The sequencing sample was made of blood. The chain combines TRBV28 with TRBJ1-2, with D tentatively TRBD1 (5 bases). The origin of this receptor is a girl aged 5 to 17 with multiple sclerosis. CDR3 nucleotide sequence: TGTGCCAGCAGCCCCCCGGGCAGGGCCGATAGCTACACCTTC. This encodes CASSPPGRADSYTF.